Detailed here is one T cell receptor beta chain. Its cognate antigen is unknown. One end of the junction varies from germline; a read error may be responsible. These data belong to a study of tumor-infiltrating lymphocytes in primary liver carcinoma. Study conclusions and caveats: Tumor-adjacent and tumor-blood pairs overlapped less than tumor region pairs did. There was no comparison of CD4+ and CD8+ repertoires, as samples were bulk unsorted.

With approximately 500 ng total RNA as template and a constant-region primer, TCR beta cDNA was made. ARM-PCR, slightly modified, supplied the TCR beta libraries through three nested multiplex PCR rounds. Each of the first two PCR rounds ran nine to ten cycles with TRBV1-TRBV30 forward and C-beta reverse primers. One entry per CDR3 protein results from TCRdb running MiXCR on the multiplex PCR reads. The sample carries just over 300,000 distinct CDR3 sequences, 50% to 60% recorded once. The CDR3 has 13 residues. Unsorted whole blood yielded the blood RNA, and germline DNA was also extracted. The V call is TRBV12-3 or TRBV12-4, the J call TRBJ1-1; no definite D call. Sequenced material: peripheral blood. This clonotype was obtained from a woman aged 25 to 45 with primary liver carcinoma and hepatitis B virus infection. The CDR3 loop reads CVSTTDLAIRAFF. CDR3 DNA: TGTGTCAGCACCACCGACCTCGCGATTCGAGCTTTCTTT.